This T cell receptor (beta chain) was obtained from a study of immune reconstitution after stem cell transplant in scleroderma. Trimming at V came to 1 base and at J to 5 bases, leaving 4 bases not matched to a gene. The CDR3 is made up of 15 amino acids. The germline CDR1 and CDR2 sequences are SGHRS and YFSETQ. This clonotype is labeled medium-sized. TCRdb independently ran MiXCR on the RT-PCR reads; one entry per CDR3 protein. The table includes some 3,500 distinct CDR3 sequences, approximately 5.9% detected once. This receptor was taken from a female donor with systemic sclerosis. V usage is TRBV5-1 and J usage is TRBJ2-1; 9 bases agree with TRBD1. Sampling was carried out before or after autologous hematopoietic stem cell transplantation (not recorded which). CDR3 in amino acids: CASSLSGQGNNEQFF. CDR3 sequence (DNA): TGCGCCAGCAGCTTGTCAGGACAGGGGAACAATGAGCAGTTCTTC. The complete variable domain, with remaining parts taken from reference TRBV5-1 and TRBJ2-1, reads KAGVTQTPRYLIKTRGQQVTLSCSPISGHRSVSWYQQTPGQGLQFLFEYFSETQRNKGNFPGRFSGRQFSNSRSEMNVSTLELGDSALYLCASSLSGQGNNEQFFGPGTRLTVL.